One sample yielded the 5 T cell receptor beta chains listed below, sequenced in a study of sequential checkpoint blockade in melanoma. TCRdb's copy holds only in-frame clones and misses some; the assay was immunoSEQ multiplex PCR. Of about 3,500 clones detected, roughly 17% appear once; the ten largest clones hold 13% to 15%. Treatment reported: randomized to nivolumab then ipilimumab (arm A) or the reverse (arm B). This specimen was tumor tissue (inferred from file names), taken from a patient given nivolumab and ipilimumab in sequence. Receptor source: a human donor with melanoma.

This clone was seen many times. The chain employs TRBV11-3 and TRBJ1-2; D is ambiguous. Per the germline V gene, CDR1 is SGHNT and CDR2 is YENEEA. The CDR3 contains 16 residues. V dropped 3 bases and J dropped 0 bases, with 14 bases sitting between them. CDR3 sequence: CASSLWVALANYGYTF. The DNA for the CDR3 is TGTGCCAGCAGCTTGTGGGTCGCCCTAGCTAACTATGGCTACACCTTC.

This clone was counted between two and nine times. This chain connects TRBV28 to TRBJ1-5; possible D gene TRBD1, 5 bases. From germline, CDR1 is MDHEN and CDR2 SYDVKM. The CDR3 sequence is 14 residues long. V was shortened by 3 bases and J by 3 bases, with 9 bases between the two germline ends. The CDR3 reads CASSLSGPNQPQHF. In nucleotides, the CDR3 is TGTGCCAGCAGTTTGTCAGGGCCCAATCAGCCCCAGCATTTT.

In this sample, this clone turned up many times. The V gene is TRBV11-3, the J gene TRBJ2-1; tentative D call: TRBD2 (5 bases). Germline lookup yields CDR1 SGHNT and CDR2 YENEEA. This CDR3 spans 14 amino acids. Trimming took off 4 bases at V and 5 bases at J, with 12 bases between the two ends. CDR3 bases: TGTGCCAGCAGCTCCGGGAATCTCCACAATGAGCAGTTCTTC. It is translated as CASSSGNLHNEQFF.

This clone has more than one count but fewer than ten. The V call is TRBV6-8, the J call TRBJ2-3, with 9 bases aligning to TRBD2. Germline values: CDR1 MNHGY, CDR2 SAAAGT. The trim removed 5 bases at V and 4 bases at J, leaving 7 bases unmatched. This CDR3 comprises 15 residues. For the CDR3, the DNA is TGTGCCAGCAGTCTCATAGCGGGAGATGCAGATACGCAGTATTTT. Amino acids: CASSLIAGDADTQYF.

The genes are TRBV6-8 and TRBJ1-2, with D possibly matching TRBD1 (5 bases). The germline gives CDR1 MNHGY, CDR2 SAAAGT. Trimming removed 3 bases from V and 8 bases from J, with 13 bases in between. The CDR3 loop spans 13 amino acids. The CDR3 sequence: CASSYRQGGGYTF. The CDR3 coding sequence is TGTGCCAGCAGTTATAGGCAGGGCGGGGGCTACACCTTC.